The 32 T cell receptor beta chains presented below share a single source sample, sequenced in a study of T-cell reconstitution after alpha-beta-depleted transplantation in children. Unique molecular identifiers tagged the TCRbeta library. TCRdb processed the PCR reads anew with MiXCR; each CDR3 protein has one entry. Here the sample spans about 540,000 distinct CDR3 sequences, about 18% being singletons. The specimen was PBMCs from the stem cell graft donor, collected from the stem cell graft. These receptor sequences come from a human donor who donated a stem cell graft to a child with acute lymphoblastic leukemia.

The chain links TRBV18 to TRBJ2-7, with 8 bases identical to TRBD1. The CDR3 totals 14 residues. Germline CDR1 reads KGHSH; CDR2 reads LQKENI. J lost 3 bases, V lost 6 bases, and 7 bases had no gene match. CDR3 loop: CASSEQGDLYEQYF. The CDR3, as DNA: TGTGCCAGCTCGGAACAGGGGGATCTCTACGAGCAGTACTTC. Variable domain in full (rest from reference TRBV18 and TRBJ2-7): NAGVMQNPRHLVRRRGQEARLRCSPMKGHSHVYWYRQLPEEGLKFMVYLQKENIIDESGMPKERFSAEFPKEGPSILRIQQVVRGDSAAYFCASSEQGDLYEQYFGPGTRLTVT.

The V call is TRBV3-1, the J call TRBJ2-5; D may be TRBD2 (5 bases). This CDR3 is built from 13 residues. Germline CDR1 is LGHDT and CDR2 is YNNKEL (reference sequence). The V gene lost 6 bases and the J gene lost 5 bases, with 13 bases spanning the gap. Here the CDR3 reads CASRADGEETQYF. The CDR3, as DNA: TGTGCCAGCAGAGCGGACGGTGAGGAGACCCAGTACTTC.

The sample holds a few counts of this clonotype. This chain connects TRBV12-3 or TRBV12-4 to TRBJ1-5; D ambiguous. V lost 7 bases and J lost 6, with 16 bases in between. The length of the CDR3 is 14 residues. The CDR3 sequence: CASTPSGRIQPQHF. The CDR3, as DNA: TGTGCCAGCACTCCCTCGGGGAGGATTCAGCCCCAGCATTTT.

The chain carries TRBV20-1 and TRBJ1-1, with 8 bases fitting TRBD1. Germline CDR1 is DFQATT and CDR2 is SNEGSKA (reference sequence). The CDR3 is made up of 11 amino acids. With 2 bases clipped from V and 11 bases from J, the junction kept 4 bases outside the gene matches. CDR3 DNA: TGCAGTGCTAGACAGGGGGCTAGGGCTTTCTTT. Translating it yields CSARQGARAFF.

The J gene is TRBJ2-7, the V gene TRBV5-6; D is unclear. Germline assignment: CDR1 SGHDT and CDR2 YYEEEE. The CDR3 length is 13 residues. Trimming left V 1 base short and J 6 bases short, with 11 bases between. The CDR3 DNA reads TGTGCCAGCAGCTTGAACTCCCCCCCCGAGCAGTACTTC. It codes for CASSLNSPPEQYF.

The chain combines TRBV12-3 or TRBV12-4 with TRBJ2-3; unclear D gene. The V gene lost 6 bases and the J gene lost 1 base, with 14 bases spanning the gap. The CDR3 is made up of 15 amino acids. The CDR3 DNA follows: TGTGCCAGCAGCTTTCTAGGTGCTGGCACAGATACGCAGTATTTT. Amino acid sequence: CASSFLGAGTDTQYF.

The gene calls are TRBV28 and TRBJ1-2; 7 nucleotides agree with TRBD1. The CDR3 length is 14 residues. The V and J ends lost 8 bases and 4 bases, in that order; junction bases with no gene match: 10. Germline lookup yields CDR1 MDHEN and CDR2 SYDVKM. This chain's CDR3 is CASSTGAASYGYTF. For the CDR3, the DNA is TGTGCCAGCTCAACAGGGGCCGCGAGCTATGGCTACACCTTC.

This clonotype was detected a few times. The rearrangement joins TRBV2 to TRBJ2-1; 9 bases are a match to TRBD2. Germline loops: CDR1 SNHLY, CDR2 FYNNEI. The CDR3 sequence is 16 residues long. V was clipped by 3 bases and J by 4 bases; unmatched bases: 7. The CDR3 sequence: CASSDVTSGAYNEQFF. The CDR3 nucleotides read TGTGCCAGCAGTGATGTGACTAGCGGAGCATACAATGAGCAGTTCTTC.

This clonotype has just a few counts. V is TRBV20-1 and J is TRBJ1-5; D possibly corresponds to TRBD1 (5 bases). This CDR3 is 17 amino acids long. Per the germline V gene, CDR1 is DFQATT and CDR2 is SNEGSKA (reference sequence). V lost 3 bases to trimming and J lost 0 bases, with 18 bases between them. In DNA, the CDR3 is TGCAGTGCTAGTTCTCGGGGACGGTTTAATAGCAATCAGCCCCAGCATTTT. It is translated as CSASSRGRFNSNQPQHF.

This clonotype was detected only a few times. The chain joins TRBV5-4 to TRBJ2-1; no clear D. The V end was cut by 6 bases, the J end by 0 bases, with 7 bases between. Per germline, CDR1 SGHNT and CDR2 YYREEE (reference sequence). The CDR3 contains 13 residues. The CDR3 is CASKYSSYNEQFF. CDR3 coding DNA: TGTGCCAGCAAATATAGCTCCTACAATGAGCAGTTCTTC. The whole variable domain, filled in from reference TRBV5-4 and TRBJ2-1, reads ETGVTQSPTHLIKTRGQQVTLRCSSQSGHNTVSWYQQALGQGPQFIFQYYREEENGRGNFPPRFSGLQFPNYSSELNVNALELDDSALYLCASKYSSYNEQFFGPGTRLTVL.

The chain carries TRBV6-1 and TRBJ1-1, with D uncertain. The V end lost 9 bases, the J end lost 6 bases, and 8 bases lay between the germline ends. The CDR3 loop spans 10 amino acids. From germline, CDR1 is MNHNS and CDR2 SASEGT. CDR3 sequence reads: CASFWAEAFF. CDR3 bases: TGTGCCAGTTTCTGGGCTGAAGCTTTCTTT.

This clonotype was seen a few times. The chain carries TRBV27 and TRBJ2-1; possibly TRBD2 for D (6 bases). This CDR3 is 14 amino acids long. CDR1 and CDR2 (germline): MNHEY, SMNVEV (reference sequence). Trimming removed 5 bases from V and 3 bases from J, with 11 bases in between. The CDR3 DNA follows: TGTGCCAGCAGTCCACGGGGGTACTACAATGAGCAGTTCTTC. This gives the protein CASSPRGYYNEQFF.

This chain connects TRBV6-1 to TRBJ1-5; no definite D call. CDR3 length: 13 residues. Germline V lookup: CDR1 MNHNS, CDR2 SASEGT. The ends were cut back, 6 bases at V and 0 bases at J, with 6 bases in the middle. The DNA for the CDR3 is TGTGCCAGCAGGGGGTATAGCAATCAGCCCCAGCATTTT. Translation: CASRGYSNQPQHF.

The chain carries TRBV7-2 and TRBJ2-7; D is unclear. The V gene's germline CDR1 is SGHTA and CDR2 FQGNSA. The CDR3 spans 14 residues. V gave up 3 bases and J gave up 2 bases, with 11 bases separating them. The CDR3 DNA follows: TGTGCCAGCAGCTTCGGCGACTCGGCCTACGAGCAGTACTTC. Translating gives CASSFGDSAYEQYF.

This clonotype was seen only once. The rearrangement joins TRBV19 to TRBJ1-2, with a weak D call TRBD1 (6 bases). Germline CDR1 and CDR2: LNHDA and SQIVND (reference sequence). V was cut by 3 bases and J by 4 bases, with 15 bases left in between. The length of the CDR3 is 15 residues. Here the CDR3 reads CASSIDSWTVYGYTF. The CDR3 nucleotides are TGTGCCAGTAGTATCGACTCTTGGACAGTCTATGGCTACACCTTC.

This clonotype was picked up a small number of times. The rearrangement joins TRBV12-3 or TRBV12-4 to TRBJ1-5, with D possibly matching TRBD1 (5 bases). CDR3 length equals 15 residues. The ends were cut back, 8 bases at V and 3 bases at J, with 17 bases in the middle. The CDR3 is CASGGWGDNNQPQHF. For the CDR3, the DNA is TGTGCCAGCGGGGGATGGGGGGATAACAATCAGCCCCAGCATTTT.

The CDR3 loop reads CASSATRIGELFF. The CDR3 region has the DNA TGTGCCAGCAGTGCAACTAGGATCGGGGAGCTGTTTTTT. This chain joins TRBV2 and TRBJ2-2; D possibly corresponds to TRBD2 (5 bases). Trimming removed 4 bases from V and 7 bases from J, with 10 bases in between. The CDR3 runs 13 residues. The germline V gene has CDR1 SNHLY and CDR2 FYNNEI.

This clonotype has more than one count but fewer than ten. The chain combines TRBV15 with TRBJ1-5; D is ambiguous. Germline V lookup: CDR1 LNHNV, CDR2 YYDKDF (reference sequence). The ends were cut back, 3 bases at V and 4 bases at J, with 13 bases in the middle. CDR3 length equals 15 residues. The CDR3 region has the DNA TGTGCCACCAGCAGGGAAGGGATGGAGAATCAGCCCCAGCATTTT. Its protein product is CATSREGMENQPQHF.

In nucleotides, the CDR3 is TGCAGCGTCAGAAGGACGGTAGTGAACACCGGGGAGCTGTTTTTT. Translating it yields CSVRRTVVNTGELFF. This sequence joins TRBV29-1 and TRBJ2-2; D unresolved. CDR1 and CDR2 from the germline V gene are SQVTM and ANQGSEA. The length of the CDR3 is 15 residues. V shed 6 bases and J shed 1 base, with 15 bases lying between them.

The chain couples TRBV6-5 to TRBJ1-2, with D hard to call. The CDR3 runs to 16 residues. Trimming stripped 0 bases from V and 4 bases from J, with 15 bases between. In germline, CDR1 is MNHEY, CDR2 SVGAGI. CDR3 protein: CASSYSTKGTVYGYTF. The DNA for the CDR3 is TGTGCCAGCAGTTACTCGACCAAGGGCACAGTCTATGGCTACACCTTC.

The CDR3 DNA sequence: TGTGCCAGCAGTTTACGGGGGGTAGCCAGACCTACAGAGACCCAGTACTTC. Translating it yields CASSLRGVARPTETQYF. This sequence joins TRBV12-3 or TRBV12-4 and TRBJ2-5; 7 bases match TRBD2. The V segment lost 2 bases and the J segment 4 bases; nucleotides outside the gene matches: 13. This CDR3 has 17 residues.

V gene TRBV6-1 combines with J gene TRBJ2-7, with unresolved D. V dropped 2 bases and J dropped 0 bases, with 11 bases sitting between them. This CDR3 has 15 residues. CDR1 MNHNS and CDR2 SASEGT come from the germline V gene. The CDR3 loop reads CASSESVDTSYEQYF. As DNA, the CDR3 is TGTGCCAGCAGTGAAAGCGTTGATACCTCCTACGAGCAGTACTTC.

This sequence joins TRBV29-1 and TRBJ2-3; D perhaps matches TRBD2 (5 bases). There are 12 residues in the CDR3. Trimming shortened V by 2 bases and J by 3 bases, and 6 bases separated the two germline ends. Germline CDR1 and CDR2: SQVTM and ANQGSEA. The CDR3 loop reads CSVEPGTDTQYF. The CDR3 DNA reads TGCAGCGTTGAACCGGGGACAGATACGCAGTATTTT.

The rearrangement joins TRBV24-1 to TRBJ2-3; D call uncertain. The CDR3 has 12 amino acids. Between the trimmed V and J ends, which lost 0 bases and 8 bases, there was a span of 5 bases. Germline CDR1 reads KGHDR; CDR2 reads SFDVKD. DNA of the CDR3: TGTGCCACCAGTGATTTGCTCGGTACGCAGTATTTT. Translated, it gives CATSDLLGTQYF.

The V and J genes are TRBV5-1 and TRBJ1-2; D may be TRBD1 (6 bases). Trimming took 0 bases from V and 4 from J, leaving 10 bases between them. The germline gives CDR1 SGHRS, CDR2 YFSETQ. The CDR3 is 14 residues long. DNA for the CDR3: TGCGCCAGCAGCTTGGAAGGCAGGGGCTATGGCTACACCTTC. It specifies CASSLEGRGYGYTF.

V usage is TRBV20-1 and J usage is TRBJ1-2; D not resolved. Germline loops: CDR1 DFQATT, CDR2 SNEGSKA (reference sequence). The CDR3 has 13 residues. V gave up 2 bases and J gave up 2 bases, with 9 bases separating them. The CDR3 DNA follows: TGCAGTGCTAGAAAAGACATGAACTATGGCTACACCTTC. Translated, it gives CSARKDMNYGYTF.

The chain recombines TRBV12-3 or TRBV12-4 with TRBJ1-2; no definite D call. The length of the CDR3 is 12 residues. V lost 8 bases to trimming and J lost 2 bases, with 9 bases between them. CDR3 DNA: TGTGCCAGCCGAGAGACGAACTATGGCTACACCTTC. Residues: CASRETNYGYTF.

The chain links TRBV29-1 to TRBJ2-1, with D possibly being TRBD2 (5 bases). CDR1 is SQVTM, CDR2 ANQGSEA, per germline. Trimming removed 3 bases from V and 0 bases from J, with 9 bases in between. This CDR3 region has 14 residues. The CDR3 loop is CSVEGAASYNEQFF. The DNA of the CDR3 is TGCAGCGTTGAGGGAGCGGCCTCCTACAATGAGCAGTTCTTC.

The J gene is TRBJ2-7, the V gene TRBV20-1; D unclear. The length of the CDR3 is 13 residues. V lost 3 bases and J 0 bases, leaving 9 bases between the germline ends. Germline V gene data show CDR1 as DFQATT and CDR2 as SNEGSKA (reference sequence). The CDR3 DNA reads as TGCAGTGCTAGGTTTCCCAGCTCCTACGAGCAGTACTTC. Protein: CSARFPSSYEQYF.

Only a few counts were recorded for this clonotype. This chain links TRBV7-6 with TRBJ2-7; D may be TRBD2 (6 bases). V was cut by 7 bases and J by 6 bases, with 22 bases left in between. Germline CDR1 is SGHVS and CDR2 is FNYEAQ. This CDR3 region has 15 residues. CDR3 DNA sequence: TGTGCCAGCAACCCTGGACTATTCGGAAGGGGCGAGCAGTACTTC. The encoded protein is CASNPGLFGRGEQYF. The full variable domain, in which reference TRBV7-6 and TRBJ2-7 provide the parts outside the CDR3, is GAGVSQSPRYKVTKRGQDVALRCDPISGHVSLYWYRQALGQGPEFLTYFNYEAQQDKSGLPNDRFSAERPEGSISTLTIQRTEQRDSAMYRCASNPGLFGRGEQYFGPGTRLTVT.

This clonotype was picked up a small number of times. The V and J genes are TRBV27 and TRBJ1-5; D not certain. The length of the CDR3 is 14 residues. V was pared by 2 bases and J by 1 base, with 6 bases between. Germline V gene data show CDR1 as MNHEY and CDR2 as SMNVEV (reference sequence). The CDR3 DNA reads TGTGCCAGCAGTTTAATGGCCAGCAATCAGCCCCAGCATTTT. Encoded protein: CASSLMASNQPQHF.

This clonotype was found a few times. The chain uses TRBV19 and TRBJ1-6; D call uncertain. The CDR3 contains 17 residues. The germline V gene encodes CDR1 LNHDA and CDR2 SQIVND (reference sequence). Trimming removed 5 bases from V and 0 bases from J, with 14 bases in between. The CDR3 loop is CASSPSDGSSYNSPLHF. DNA of the CDR3: TGTGCCAGTAGTCCTTCGGACGGGAGCTCCTATAATTCACCCCTCCACTTT.